The 26 T cell receptor beta chains given below trace back to one sample, sequenced in a study of T cell repertoires in ileal Crohn's disease. Sample time point: neoterminal ileum biopsy at postoperative endoscopy, about 6 months after surgery. Sequencing was performed with immunoSEQ multiplex PCR; in TCRdb, only in-frame clones are kept and a portion is missing. This sample has more than 50,000 clones; 85% to 90% occur once, and the top ten carry about 2.1%. Sample: ileal tissue. All receptors derive from an adult with Crohn's disease.

The V gene is TRBV5-4, the J gene TRBJ2-1, with D maybe TRBD2 (6 bases). The CDR3 is made up of 15 amino acids. With 4 bases removed from V and 4 bases from J, the gap between germline ends came to 15 bases. CDR1 and CDR2 from the germline V gene are SGHNT and YYREEE (reference sequence). In DNA form, the CDR3 reads TGTGCCAGCAGCCCGGTAGCGGAAGATTACAATGAGCAGTTCTTC. It is translated as CASSPVAEDYNEQFF. Using reference TRBV5-4 and TRBJ2-1 for the parts outside the CDR3, the full variable domain is ETGVTQSPTHLIKTRGQQVTLRCSSQSGHNTVSWYQQALGQGPQFIFQYYREEENGRGNFPPRFSGLQFPNYSSELNVNALELDDSALYLCASSPVAEDYNEQFFGPGTRLTVL.

This sequence joins TRBV9 and TRBJ1-1; D unclear. This CDR3 is built from 13 residues. Germline assignment: CDR1 SGDLS and CDR2 YYNGEE. Trimming cost V 0 bases and J 6 bases, with 9 bases left between them. For the CDR3, the DNA is TGTGCCAGCAGCGTAGAGGAGGGCGCTGAAGCTTTCTTT. It codes for CASSVEEGAEAFF.

The chain links TRBV6-6 to TRBJ2-2; no reliable D call. V gave up 0 bases and J gave up 5 bases, with 7 bases separating them. CDR3 length: 14 amino acids. Per the germline V gene, CDR1 is MNHNY and CDR2 is SVGAGI (reference sequence). This chain's CDR3 is CASSYSQHTGELFF. The CDR3 DNA follows: TGTGCCAGCAGTTACTCACAACATACCGGGGAGCTGTTTTTT.

The chain uses TRBV19 and TRBJ1-2, with D maybe TRBD1 (5 bases). The germline gives CDR1 LNHDA, CDR2 SQIVND (reference sequence). The CDR3 loop spans 15 amino acids. V lost 1 base and J 5 bases, leaving 14 bases between the germline ends. This CDR3 reads CASSIVGGEGYGYTF. CDR3 in DNA: TGTGCCAGTAGTATAGTCGGAGGGGAAGGTTATGGCTACACCTTC.

This clone appeared once. The chain couples TRBV28 to TRBJ2-5, with 8 bases identical to TRBD1. Germline-derived CDR1 and CDR2 are MDHEN and SYDVKM. Losses at the gene ends were 5 bases for V and 7 bases for J; bases not matched to a gene: 9. The CDR3 covers 14 residues. DNA of the CDR3: TGTGCCAGCAGTCCACGGACAGGGAGTTGGACCCAGTACTTC. As protein: CASSPRTGSWTQYF.

The CDR3 DNA reads TGCAGTGTCGATGGCTACACCTTC. Amino acid sequence: CSVDGYTF. The rearrangement joins TRBV20-1 to TRBJ1-2; the D is unclear. The CDR3 consists of 8 residues. V gave up 7 bases and J gave up 6 bases, with 3 bases separating them. CDR1 and CDR2 from the germline V gene are DFQATT and SNEGSKA (reference sequence).

With regard to this clone: Other DNA sequences in this specimen translate into the identical CDR3. The gene calls are TRBV7-9 and TRBJ2-5; no definite D call. The length of the CDR3 is 10 residues. Trimming shortened V by 5 bases and J by 4 bases, and 2 bases separated the two germline ends. Germline CDR1 is SEHNR and CDR2 is FQNEAQ (reference sequence). The CDR3 DNA reads as TGTGCCAGCAGCCGAGAGACCCAGTACTTC. Residues: CASSRETQYF.

This sequence joins TRBV5-1 and TRBJ2-2; 15 nucleotides line up with TRBD2. Germline-derived CDR1 and CDR2 are SGHRS and YFSETQ. V lost 4 bases to trimming and J lost 7 bases; unmatched junction nucleotides: 11. This CDR3 has 18 residues. The CDR3 is CASSPGLAGGKGGGELFF. Written as DNA, the CDR3 is TGCGCCAGCAGCCCGGGACTAGCGGGAGGTAAAGGTGGCGGGGAGCTGTTTTTT.

The V and J genes are TRBV7-9 and TRBJ1-2; D gene unclear. Germline V gene data show CDR1 as SEHNR and CDR2 as FQNEAQ (reference sequence). The CDR3 loop spans 13 amino acids. V gave up 3 bases and J gave up 6 bases, with 11 bases separating them. In nucleotides, the CDR3 is TGTGCCAGCAGCTTCCAGTCGTCCCATGGCTACACCTTC. It translates to CASSFQSSHGYTF.

This sequence joins TRBV14 and TRBJ1-3; no reliable D call. Germline V gene lookup returns CDR1 SGHDN and CDR2 FVKESK. The V gene lost 1 base and the J gene lost 0 bases, with 7 bases spanning the gap. The CDR3 has 15 amino acids. CDR3 in amino acids: CASSQGSGSGNTIYF. CDR3 nucleotides: TGTGCCAGCAGCCAAGGATCGGGCTCTGGAAACACCATATATTTT.

The gene calls are TRBV6-5 and TRBJ2-1, with a possible D match to TRBD2 (6 bases). Trimming took 0 bases from V and 5 from J, leaving 11 bases between them. CDR1 and CDR2 (germline): MNHEY, SVGAGI. The CDR3 contains 15 residues. CDR3 in DNA: TGTGCCAGCAGTTACTCGAGGACGGGGGACAATGAGCAGTTCTTC. It is translated as CASSYSRTGDNEQFF.

The V and J genes are TRBV6-5 and TRBJ1-2, with a possible D match to TRBD1 (5 bases). The V gene lost 4 bases and the J gene lost 7 bases, with 13 bases spanning the gap. Looked up from germline, CDR1 is MNHEY and CDR2 is SVGAGI. The CDR3 totals 13 residues. CDR3: CASSSDFRVGYTF. CDR3 sequence (DNA): TGTGCCAGCAGTTCCGATTTCAGGGTTGGCTACACCTTC.

CDR3 sequence reads: CASSSGQAGYTF. The DNA for the CDR3 is TGTGCCAGCAGTTCCGGACAGGCCGGCTACACCTTC. The chain couples TRBV9 to TRBJ1-2; 7 bases align to TRBD1. The CDR3 is 12 residues long. With V trimmed by 5 bases and J by 8 bases, 6 bases remained unmatched. Per the germline V gene, CDR1 is SGDLS and CDR2 is YYNGEE.

By share, this clone counts as medium-sized. The chain combines TRBV5-4 with TRBJ1-3; a possible D gene is TRBD1 (6 bases). The germline CDR1 and CDR2 sequences are SGHNT and YYREEE (reference sequence). Trimming pared 0 bases from V and 2 bases from J, leaving 12 bases between. The CDR3 is 16 residues long. The CDR3 nucleotides are TGTGCCAGCAGCTTGGCGAGGCAGGGGACTGGAAACACCATATATTTT. This gives the protein CASSLARQGTGNTIYF.

This clone is a singleton in its sample. The chain has TRBV5-4 and TRBJ1-2, with D possibly matching TRBD1 (6 bases). In germline, CDR1 is SGHNT, CDR2 YYREEE (reference sequence). The V gene lost 1 base and the J gene lost 8 bases, with 18 bases spanning the gap. The CDR3 sequence is 15 residues long. The CDR3 protein is CASSLPPQGRYGYTF. The CDR3 coding sequence is TGTGCCAGCAGCTTGCCTCCTCAGGGGCGATACGGCTACACCTTC.

J is TRBJ1-1 and V is TRBV7-2, with TRBD1 identical over 9 bases. From germline, CDR1 is SGHTA and CDR2 FQGNSA. The CDR3 has 16 residues. V trimming: 4 bases; J trimming: 0 bases; junction bases outside the gene matches: 6. For the CDR3, the DNA is TGTGCCAGCAGCTCCGGACAGGGGAGGTTGAACACTGAAGCTTTCTTT. It specifies CASSSGQGRLNTEAFF.

The chain combines TRBV4-2 with TRBJ2-7; D is unresolved. This CDR3 spans 14 amino acids. From germline, CDR1 is LGHNA and CDR2 YNFKEQ. V lost 0 bases and J lost 2, with 8 bases in between. As DNA, the CDR3 is TGTGCCAGCAGCCAAGAGATCACAGCCTACGAGCAGTACGTC. Translated, it gives CASSQEITAYEQYV.

The chain uses TRBV30 and TRBJ2-1; 13 positions agree with TRBD2. V was pared by 4 bases and J by 0 bases, with 15 bases of the junction left unmatched. The germline V gene encodes CDR1 GTSNPN and CDR2 SVGIG (reference sequence). This CDR3 contains 20 residues. As DNA, the CDR3 is TGTGCCTGGAAAACTGCCGGGACTAGCGGGATTCTCAGCTCCTACAATGAGCAGTTCTTC. It codes for CAWKTAGTSGILSSYNEQFF.

The chain combines TRBV2 with TRBJ2-7; 13 bases map to TRBD2. The CDR3 extends over 14 amino acids. V lost 6 bases, J lost 5 bases, and 4 bases stayed unmatched. In germline, CDR1 is SNHLY, CDR2 FYNNEI. CDR3 sequence reads: CASRLAGGPHEQYF. As DNA, the CDR3 is TGTGCCAGCAGACTAGCGGGAGGGCCACACGAGCAGTACTTC.

This chain connects TRBV7-2 to TRBJ1-1, with TRBD1 as a possible D gene (6 bases). Germline CDR1 is SGHTA and CDR2 is FQGNSA. V lost 5 bases and J 4 bases, leaving 14 bases between the germline ends. This CDR3 contains 14 residues. The DNA for the CDR3 is TGTGCCAGCAGCCGCCTCAGGGGCCCCACTGAAGCTTTCTTT. Translation gives CASSRLRGPTEAFF.

The genes are TRBV29-1 and TRBJ1-3; D not certain. Per germline, CDR1 SQVTM and CDR2 ANQGSEA. The CDR3 loop spans 14 amino acids. V shed 2 bases and J shed 0 bases, with 8 bases lying between them. CDR3 in amino acids: CSVERESSGNTIYF. The CDR3, as DNA: TGCAGCGTTGAACGGGAGAGCTCTGGAAACACCATATATTTT.

This clone was counted only a few times. The chain recombines TRBV2 with TRBJ1-2; no clear D gene. CDR3 size: 15 residues. Germline-derived CDR1 and CDR2 are SNHLY and FYNNEI. The germline V and J ends were trimmed by 0 bases and 1 base, with 9 bases remaining between them. Here the CDR3 DNA reads TGTGCCAGCAGTGAAGCGCGGGTATTTAACTATGGCTACACCTTC. Translation: CASSEARVFNYGYTF.

The CDR3 DNA follows: TGTGCCAGCAGCTCGAGGACAGACAACACTGAAGCTTTCTTT. This codes for CASSSRTDNTEAFF. The genes are TRBV5-4 and TRBJ1-1; weak D call: TRBD1 (6 bases). The CDR3 runs 14 residues. The germline CDR1 and CDR2 sequences are SGHNT and YYREEE (reference sequence). The V gene lost 3 bases and the J gene lost 2 bases, with 11 bases spanning the gap.

CDR3 protein: CATSRDGRLAGGLETQYF. In nucleotides, the CDR3 is TGTGCCACCAGCAGAGATGGTCGACTAGCGGGGGGGCTGGAGACCCAGTACTTC. This sequence joins TRBV15 and TRBJ2-5; 14 bases map to TRBD2. CDR1 and CDR2 from the germline V gene are LNHNV and YYDKDF (reference sequence). Trimming at V came to 0 bases and at J to 5 bases, leaving 8 bases not matched to a gene. This CDR3 contains 18 residues.

In nucleotides, the CDR3 is TGTGCCAGCAGCTTGCGGAGATCAACCTACGAGCAGTACTTC. This sequence encodes CASSLRRSTYEQYF. The chain has TRBV5-5 and TRBJ2-7; no definite D call. CDR3 length: 14 amino acids. V dropped 1 base and J dropped 2 bases, with 10 bases sitting between them. Looked up from germline, CDR1 is SGHKS and CDR2 is YYEKEE (reference sequence).

J is TRBJ1-2 and V is TRBV5-4; 9 bases line up with TRBD1. The V gene's germline CDR1 is SGHNT and CDR2 YYREEE (reference sequence). The V gene end was trimmed by 1 base and the J gene end by 1 base; junction bases not matched to a gene: 5. CDR3 length: 16 residues. The CDR3 protein is CASSLRGQGNNYGYTF. The CDR3 DNA sequence: TGTGCCAGCAGCTTGAGGGGACAGGGAAATAACTATGGCTACACCTTC.